This TCR beta chain came from a study of identical twins. This clonotype was counted only a few times. V lost 0 bases, J lost 0 bases, and 2 bases stayed unmatched. The CDR3 runs to 15 residues. From germline, CDR1 is KGHSY and CDR2 FQNENV. Template switching supplied a universal primer site; unique molecular identifiers were carried on the cDNA. TCRdb re-analysed the 5' RACE reads in MiXCR, keeping a single row per CDR3 protein. The sample contains fewer than 250,000 distinct CDR3 sequences, approximately 7.8% of which appear only once. This sample was also put to use in a study of yellow fever vaccine responses in identical twins.

This clonotype was sampled from a woman under 30 in good health. The chain has TRBV16 and TRBJ2-7; TRBD1 matches at 7 bases. Sequenced sample: CD8+ T cells sorted from blood. The CDR3 is CASSQSDRSSYEQYF. CDR3 nucleotides: TGTGCCAGCAGCCAATCGGACAGGAGCTCCTACGAGCAGTACTTC.